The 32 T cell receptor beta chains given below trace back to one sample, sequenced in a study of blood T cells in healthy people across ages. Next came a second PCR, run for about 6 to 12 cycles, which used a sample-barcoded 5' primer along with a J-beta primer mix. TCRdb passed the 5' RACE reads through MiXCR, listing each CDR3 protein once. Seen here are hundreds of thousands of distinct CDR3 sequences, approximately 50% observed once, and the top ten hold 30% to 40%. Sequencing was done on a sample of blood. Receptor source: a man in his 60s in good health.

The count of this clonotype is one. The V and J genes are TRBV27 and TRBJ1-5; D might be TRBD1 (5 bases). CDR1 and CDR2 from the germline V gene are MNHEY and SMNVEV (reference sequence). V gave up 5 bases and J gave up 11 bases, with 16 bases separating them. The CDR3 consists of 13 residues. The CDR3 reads CASSVDSRWSQHF. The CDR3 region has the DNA TGTGCCAGCAGTGTAGACAGTAGATGGTCCCAGCATTTT.

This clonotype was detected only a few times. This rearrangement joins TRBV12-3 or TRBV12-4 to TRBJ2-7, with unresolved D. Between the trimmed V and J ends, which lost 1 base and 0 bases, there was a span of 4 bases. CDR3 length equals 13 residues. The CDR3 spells CASSLGHSYEQYF. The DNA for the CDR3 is TGTGCCAGCAGTTTAGGTCACTCCTACGAGCAGTACTTC.

CDR3 DNA: TGTGCCAGCTCACCGACAGGGACCAATGAGCAGTTCTTC. Encoded protein: CASSPTGTNEQFF. The J gene is TRBJ2-1, the V gene TRBV18, with 7 bases aligning to TRBD1. V shed 3 bases, J shed 6 bases, and the junction held 2 bases outside the gene matches. Germline V gene sequence: CDR1 KGHSH, CDR2 LQKENI. The CDR3 extends over 13 amino acids.

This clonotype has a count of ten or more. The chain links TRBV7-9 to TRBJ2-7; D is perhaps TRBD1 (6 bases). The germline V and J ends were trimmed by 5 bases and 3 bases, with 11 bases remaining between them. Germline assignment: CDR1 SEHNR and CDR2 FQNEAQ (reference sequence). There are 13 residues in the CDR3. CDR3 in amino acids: CASSLQGNYEQYF. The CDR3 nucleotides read TGTGCCAGCAGCCTCCAGGGGAACTACGAGCAGTACTTC.

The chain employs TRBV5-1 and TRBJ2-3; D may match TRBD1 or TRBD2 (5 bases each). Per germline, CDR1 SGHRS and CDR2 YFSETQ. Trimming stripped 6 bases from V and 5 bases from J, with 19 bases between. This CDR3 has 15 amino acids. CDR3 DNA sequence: TGCGCCAGCAACCTGGGGGATGAGGCTCGAGATACGCAGTATTTT. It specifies CASNLGDEARDTQYF.

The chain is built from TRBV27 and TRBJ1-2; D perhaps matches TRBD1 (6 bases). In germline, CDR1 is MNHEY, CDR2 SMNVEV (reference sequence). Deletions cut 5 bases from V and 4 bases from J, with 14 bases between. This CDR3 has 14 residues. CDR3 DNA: TGTGCCAGCAGTCCCACAGGGTTCGGCTATGGCTACACCTTC. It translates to CASSPTGFGYGYTF.

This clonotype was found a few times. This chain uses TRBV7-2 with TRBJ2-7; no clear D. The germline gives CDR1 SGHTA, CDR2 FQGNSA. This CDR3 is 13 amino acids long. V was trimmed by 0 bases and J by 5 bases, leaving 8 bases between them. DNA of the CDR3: TGTGCCAGCAGCTTAGCAGCTGAGGACGAGCAGTACTTC. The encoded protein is CASSLAAEDEQYF.

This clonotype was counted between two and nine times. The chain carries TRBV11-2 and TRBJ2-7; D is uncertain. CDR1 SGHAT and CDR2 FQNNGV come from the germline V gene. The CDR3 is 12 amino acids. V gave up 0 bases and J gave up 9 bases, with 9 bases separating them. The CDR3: CASSLDGLGQYF. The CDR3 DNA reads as TGTGCCAGCAGCTTAGACGGCCTTGGGCAGTACTTC.

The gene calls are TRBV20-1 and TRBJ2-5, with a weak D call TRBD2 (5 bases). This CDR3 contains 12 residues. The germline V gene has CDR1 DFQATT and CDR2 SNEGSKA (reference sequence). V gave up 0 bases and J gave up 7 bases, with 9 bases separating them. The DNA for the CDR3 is TGCAGTGCTAGAGATGAAGAGGGGACCCAGTACTTC. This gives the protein CSARDEEGTQYF.

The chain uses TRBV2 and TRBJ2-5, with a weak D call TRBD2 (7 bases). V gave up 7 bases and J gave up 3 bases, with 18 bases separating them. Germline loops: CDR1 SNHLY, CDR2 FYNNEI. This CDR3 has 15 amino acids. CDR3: CASTEAGGPEETQYF. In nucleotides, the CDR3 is TGTGCCAGCACCGAAGCCGGGGGGCCGGAAGAGACCCAGTACTTC.

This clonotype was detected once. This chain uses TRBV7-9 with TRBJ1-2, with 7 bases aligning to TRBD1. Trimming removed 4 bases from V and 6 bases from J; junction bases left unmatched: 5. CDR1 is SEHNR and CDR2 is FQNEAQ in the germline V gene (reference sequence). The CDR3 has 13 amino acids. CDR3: CASSSQGEDGYTF. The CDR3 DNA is TGTGCCAGCAGCTCCCAGGGGGAGGATGGCTACACCTTC.

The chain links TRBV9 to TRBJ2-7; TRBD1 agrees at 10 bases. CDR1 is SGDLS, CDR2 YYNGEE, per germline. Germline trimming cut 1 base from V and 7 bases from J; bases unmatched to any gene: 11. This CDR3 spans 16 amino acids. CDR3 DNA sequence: TGTGCCAGCAGCGTAACAGGGACAGGGGCCTACAATGAGCAGTACTTC. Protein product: CASSVTGTGAYNEQYF.

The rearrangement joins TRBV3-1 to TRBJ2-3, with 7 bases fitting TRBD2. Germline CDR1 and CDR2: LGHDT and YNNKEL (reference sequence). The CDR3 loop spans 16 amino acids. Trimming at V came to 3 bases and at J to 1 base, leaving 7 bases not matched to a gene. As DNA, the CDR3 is TGTGCCAGCAGCCACCCAGCGGGGCGACGCACAGATACGCAGTATTTT. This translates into CASSHPAGRRTDTQYF.

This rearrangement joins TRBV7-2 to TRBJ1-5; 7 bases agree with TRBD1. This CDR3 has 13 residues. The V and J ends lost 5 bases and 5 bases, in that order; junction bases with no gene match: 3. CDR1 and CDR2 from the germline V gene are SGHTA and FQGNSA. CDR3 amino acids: CASSPDRYQPQHF. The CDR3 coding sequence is TGTGCCAGCAGCCCGGACAGGTATCAGCCCCAGCATTTT.

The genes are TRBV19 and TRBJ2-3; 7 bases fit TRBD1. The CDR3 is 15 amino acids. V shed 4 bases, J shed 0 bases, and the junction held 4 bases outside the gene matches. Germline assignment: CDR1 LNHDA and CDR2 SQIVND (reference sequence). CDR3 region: CASSTDRVSTDTQYF. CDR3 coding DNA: TGTGCCAGTAGTACCGACAGGGTCAGCACAGATACGCAGTATTTT.

CDR3 nucleotides: TGCAGTGCTAGCATCCGAGGGGCCTACAATGAGCAGTTCTTC. This codes for CSASIRGAYNEQFF. V usage is TRBV20-1 and J usage is TRBJ2-1; D may match TRBD1 or TRBD2 (5 bases each). This CDR3 region has 14 residues. Germline V gene data show CDR1 as DFQATT and CDR2 as SNEGSKA (reference sequence). With 3 bases removed from V and 2 bases from J, the gap between germline ends came to 11 bases.

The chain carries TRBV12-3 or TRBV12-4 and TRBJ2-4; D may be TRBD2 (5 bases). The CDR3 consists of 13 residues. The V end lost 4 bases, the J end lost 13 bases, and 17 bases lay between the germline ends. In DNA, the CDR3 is TGTGCCAGCAGTTGGGGTATTTTTGGGGAGCAGTACTTC. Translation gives CASSWGIFGEQYF.

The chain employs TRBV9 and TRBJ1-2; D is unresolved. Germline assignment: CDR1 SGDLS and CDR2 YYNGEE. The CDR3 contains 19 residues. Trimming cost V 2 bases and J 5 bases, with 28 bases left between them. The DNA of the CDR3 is TGTGCCAGCAGCGTCGAGGGCACCAGTCCCGACCTCTTAATGTATGGCTACACCTTC. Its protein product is CASSVEGTSPDLLMYGYTF.

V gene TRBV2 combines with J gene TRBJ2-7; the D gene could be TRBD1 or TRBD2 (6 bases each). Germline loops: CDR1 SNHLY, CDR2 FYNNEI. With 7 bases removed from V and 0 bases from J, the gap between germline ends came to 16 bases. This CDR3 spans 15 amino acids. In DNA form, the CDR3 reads TGTGCCAGCAAGGGGTTGGGGGGCGCCTCCTACGAGCAGTACTTC. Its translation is CASKGLGGASYEQYF.

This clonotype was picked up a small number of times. The CDR3 is CASSLQARTGPLDSGANVLTF. DNA of the CDR3: TGCGCCAGCAGCTTACAGGCCCGTACAGGACCCTTGGACTCTGGGGCCAACGTCCTGACTTTC. This sequence joins TRBV5-1 and TRBJ2-6, with D perhaps matching TRBD1 (5 bases). CDR1 is SGHRS, CDR2 YFSETQ, per germline. Trimming cost V 2 bases and J 0 bases, with 24 bases left between them. CDR3 size: 21 residues.

CDR3 amino acids: CASSLAGVTGGEAFF. The CDR3 region has the DNA TGCGCCAGCAGCTTGGCCGGTGTGACAGGGGGTGAAGCTTTCTTT. This sequence joins TRBV5-1 and TRBJ1-1; TRBD1 agrees at 9 bases. Germline V gene data show CDR1 as SGHRS and CDR2 as YFSETQ. The trim removed 0 bases at V and 7 bases at J, leaving 7 bases unmatched. This CDR3 is built from 15 residues. Full variable domain (rest looked up from reference TRBV5-1 and TRBJ1-1): KAGVTQTPRYLIKTRGQQVTLSCSPISGHRSVSWYQQTPGQGLQFLFEYFSETQRNKGNFPGRFSGRQFSNSRSEMNVSTLELGDSALYLCASSLAGVTGGEAFFGQGTRLTVV.

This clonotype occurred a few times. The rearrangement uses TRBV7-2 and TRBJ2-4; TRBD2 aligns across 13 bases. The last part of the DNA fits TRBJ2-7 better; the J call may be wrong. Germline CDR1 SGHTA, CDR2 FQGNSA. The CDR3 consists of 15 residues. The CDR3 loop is CASSSGLAGFGEQYF. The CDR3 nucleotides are TGTGCCAGCAGCTCGGGACTAGCGGGGTTTGGCGAGCAGTACTTC.

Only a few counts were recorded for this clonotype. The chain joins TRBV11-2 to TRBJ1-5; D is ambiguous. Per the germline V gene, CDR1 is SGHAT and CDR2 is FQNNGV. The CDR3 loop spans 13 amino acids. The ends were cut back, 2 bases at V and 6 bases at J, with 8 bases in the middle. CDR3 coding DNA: TGTGCCAGCAGCTTATCACGGGGTCAGCCCCAGCATTTT. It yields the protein CASSLSRGQPQHF.

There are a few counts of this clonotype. The DNA of the CDR3 is TGCAGTGCTAGAGACCCAGGGCGAGGTGGCTACACCTTC. Protein: CSARDPGRGGYTF. The chain carries TRBV20-1 and TRBJ1-2, with D possibly matching TRBD1 (5 bases). The ends were cut back, 0 bases at V and 7 bases at J, with 12 bases in the middle. The V gene's germline CDR1 is DFQATT and CDR2 SNEGSKA (reference sequence). CDR3 length: 13 amino acids.

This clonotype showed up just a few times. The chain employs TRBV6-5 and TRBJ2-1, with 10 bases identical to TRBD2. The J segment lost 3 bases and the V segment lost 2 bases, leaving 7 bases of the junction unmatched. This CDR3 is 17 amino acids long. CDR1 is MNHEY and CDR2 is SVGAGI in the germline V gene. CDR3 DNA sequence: TGTGCCAGCAGTTACGGTATGAGCGGGGGGGACTACAATGAGCAGTTCTTC. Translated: CASSYGMSGGDYNEQFF.

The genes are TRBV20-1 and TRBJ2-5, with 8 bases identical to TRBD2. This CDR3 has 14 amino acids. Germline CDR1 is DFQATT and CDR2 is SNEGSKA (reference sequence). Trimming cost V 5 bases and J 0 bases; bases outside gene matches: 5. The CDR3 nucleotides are TGCAGTGCTCAGCTAGCGGGCCACCAAGAGACCCAGTACTTC. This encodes CSAQLAGHQETQYF.

CDR3 nucleotide sequence: TGTGCCAGCAGCACCACCAAGGGGAGCTCTGGGGCCAACGTCCTGACTTTC. Its protein is CASSTTKGSSGANVLTF. The chain recombines TRBV7-9 with TRBJ2-6; D might be TRBD1 or TRBD2, each matching 5 bases. CDR3 length equals 17 residues. Germline V CDR1 and CDR2: SEHNR, FQNEAQ (reference sequence). The V end was cut by 5 bases, the J end by 0 bases, with 14 bases between.

The CDR3 DNA reads as TGCAGCGTTGTAGGAGCGGGAGAGGGAAATGAGCAGTTCTTC. This translates into CSVVGAGEGNEQFF. The chain couples TRBV29-1 to TRBJ2-1; 8 nucleotides match TRBD2. Germline V gene data show CDR1 as SQVTM and CDR2 as ANQGSEA. The CDR3 sequence is 14 residues long. V shed 4 bases and J 7 bases; nucleotides not matched to a gene: 9.

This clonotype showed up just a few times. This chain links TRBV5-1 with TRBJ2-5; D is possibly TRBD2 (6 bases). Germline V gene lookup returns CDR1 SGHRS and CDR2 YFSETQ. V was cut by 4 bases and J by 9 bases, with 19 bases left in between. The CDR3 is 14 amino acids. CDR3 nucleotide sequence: TGCGCCAGCAGCCCGGGACTCAACGGGGAGGCCCAGTACTTC. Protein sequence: CASSPGLNGEAQYF.

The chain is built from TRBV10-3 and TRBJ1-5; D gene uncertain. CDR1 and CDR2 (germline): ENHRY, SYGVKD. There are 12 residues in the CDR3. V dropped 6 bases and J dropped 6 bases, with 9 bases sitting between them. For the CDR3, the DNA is TGTGCCATCAGCCGGAGCGGTCAGCCCCAGCATTTT. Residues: CAISRSGQPQHF.

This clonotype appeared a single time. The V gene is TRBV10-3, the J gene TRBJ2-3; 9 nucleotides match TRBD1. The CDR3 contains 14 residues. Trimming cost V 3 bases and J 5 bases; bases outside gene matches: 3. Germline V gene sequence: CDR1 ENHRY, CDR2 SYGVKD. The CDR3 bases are TGTGCCATCAGTGAACAGGGGGCGATAGATACGCAGTATTTT. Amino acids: CAISEQGAIDTQYF.

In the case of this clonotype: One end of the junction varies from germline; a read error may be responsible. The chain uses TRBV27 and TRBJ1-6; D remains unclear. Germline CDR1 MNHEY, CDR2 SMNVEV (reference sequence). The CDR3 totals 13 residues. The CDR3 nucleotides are TGTGCCAGCAGTTTAGATACGGTTGCACCCCCCCACTTT. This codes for CASSLDTVAPPHF.